This TCR beta chain was retrieved from a study of spatial heterogeneity in lung cancer. Study summary: Among detected sequences, beta-chain ones consistently exceeded alpha-chain ones in number. Every unique TCR and UMI combination, on average, appeared more than ten times in raw reads. General study results and limits: Whereas they appeared in blood less at follow-up, ubiquitous expanded tumor TCRs appeared there more at resection.

About this clonotype itself: Its antigen is still unknown.

All TCR cDNA molecules were individually tagged with a unique molecular identifier. TCRdb itself ran the 5' RACE reads through MiXCR, one entry per CDR3 protein. Of tens of thousands of distinct CDR3 sequences in the sample, approximately 7% are singletons; the top ten hold approximately 2.9%. This CDR3 contains 15 residues. The germline V and J ends were trimmed by 5 bases and 9 bases, with 20 bases remaining between them. Germline V gives CDR1 SEHNR, CDR2 FQNEAQ (reference sequence). Time point in this sample: sample taken at primary tumor resection. Whole RNA came from tumor, nontumor lung or frozen PBMC and was sequenced without being sorted.

This sequence was found in a female donor with early-stage non-small cell lung cancer. The input for sequencing was PBMCs, taken at surgery. This rearrangement joins TRBV7-9 to TRBJ2-4; possibly TRBD2 for D (5 bases). The CDR3 loop reads CASSPGFGETGIQYF. CDR3 nucleotide sequence: TGTGCCAGCAGCCCCGGGTTTGGGGAGACTGGCATTCAGTACTTC.